This entry is about one TCR beta chain. Its antigen remains unknown. This sample is part of a study of T cell responses to AZD1222 COVID-19 vaccine. The study's findings and limits: Clonal diversity may have been underestimated in mostly white British donors. Nearly half of the spike-specific TCRs reportedly recognize variant regions that carry no mutations.

TCRdb's table, derived via immunoSEQ multiplex PCR, lists solely in-frame clones and lacks some. Among under 150,000 clones, 80% to 90% were seen once, and the ten largest hold 3.9%. The TCR sequence derives from an adult in good health. The sample here was peripheral blood, taken on day 0 of MenACWY control vaccination.

The CDR3 nucleotides are TGTGCCTGGAGTGAGAACGAGGGTAGCGCTGAAGCTTTCTTT. This codes for CAWSENEGSAEAFF. This rearrangement joins TRBV30 to TRBJ1-1; D gene uncertain. Trimming shortened V by 1 base and J by 6 bases, and 15 bases separated the two germline ends. Germline V gives CDR1 GTSNPN, CDR2 SVGIG (reference sequence). The CDR3 contains 14 residues.